This record covers a single TCR beta chain. Its antigen remains unknown. The entry originates in a study of T-cell memory formation after mild COVID-19. The wider study: In these data, TCR clusters were largely donor specific.

Study-wide findings and caveats: CD4+ contracting clones lay mainly in CM and EM, CD8+ ones in EMRA. Later expanders leaned CD4+, whereas day 15 to 85 contracting clones were balanced CD4/CD8.

One entry per CDR3 protein, called by TCRdb with MiXCR from the 5' RACE reads. The sample holds approximately 570,000 distinct CDR3 sequences; about a sixth are singletons and the top ten take more than 10%. This CDR3 is built from 18 residues. V was pared by 4 bases and J by 2 bases, with 16 bases of the junction left unmatched. Sequencing used PBMCs or a T cell subset sorted from them (not recorded which). The rearrangement uses TRBV12-3 or TRBV12-4 and TRBJ1-2, with TRBD1 matching over 7 bases. This clonotype was sampled from an adult woman who had mild COVID-19 (a few samples of this study predate the infection). Cell type and time point are not known. The CDR3 DNA reads TGTGCCAGCAGTTCAGCCCTATATGACAGGGTTCGGAACTATGGCTACACCTTC. Translated, it gives CASSSALYDRVRNYGYTF.